The 8 T cell receptor beta chains presented below share a single source sample, sequenced in a study of cytomegalovirus exposure and HLA in healthy donors. PCR used 60 Vbeta primers and 13 Jbeta primers. The table came from immunoSEQ multiplex PCR; TCRdb's copy has only in-frame clones and leaves some out. Among approximately 180,000 clones, about 88% were seen once, and the ten largest hold about 0.24%. The sample taken for sequencing was PBMCs. All receptors derive from a girl in the first two years of life in good health and CMV-seronegative.

The gene calls are TRBV5-1 and TRBJ2-5, with TRBD1 matching 8 bases. The CDR3 is 14 residues long. V was pared by 2 bases and J by 4 bases, with 4 bases of the junction left unmatched. CDR1 is SGHRS, CDR2 YFSETQ, per germline. The CDR3 DNA follows: TGCGCCAGCAGCTTTACAGGGGGTGGAGAGACCCAGTACTTC. Translation gives CASSFTGGGETQYF.

The chain couples TRBV4-1 to TRBJ2-7; no firm D call. Trimming shortened V by 3 bases and J by 2 bases, and 8 bases separated the two germline ends. CDR1 is MGHRA, CDR2 YSYEKL, per germline. CDR3 size: 13 residues. CDR3 in DNA: TGCGCCAGCAGCCAGACTCCGACCTACGAGCAGTACTTC. Residues: CASSQTPTYEQYF.

V usage is TRBV25-1 and J usage is TRBJ1-5; TRBD1 matches 8 bases. The CDR3 is 15 amino acids. The germline V gene has CDR1 MGHDK and CDR2 SYGVNS. V shed 4 bases and J 2 bases; nucleotides not matched to a gene: 4. CDR3 sequence (DNA): TGTGCCAGCAGTGCTGACAGGGGAGGCAATCAGCCCCAGCATTTT. It encodes CASSADRGGNQPQHF.

This sequence joins TRBV5-4 and TRBJ2-1; 8 bases map to TRBD2. The V segment lost 7 bases and the J segment 5 bases; nucleotides outside the gene matches: 11. This CDR3 has 15 residues. The germline gives CDR1 SGHNT, CDR2 YYREEE (reference sequence). The CDR3 nucleotides read TGTGCCAGCGCTTTCGGACCGCGGGGGGACAATGAGCAGTTCTTC. Encoded protein: CASAFGPRGDNEQFF.

The chain is built from TRBV2 and TRBJ2-3, with 11 bases lining up with TRBD1. Germline loops: CDR1 SNHLY, CDR2 FYNNEI. CDR3 length equals 16 residues. With V trimmed by 5 bases and J by 3 bases, 7 bases remained unmatched. The CDR3 DNA is TGTGCCAGCAGTCACCACCGGGACAGGGGGACAGATACGCAGTATTTT. As protein: CASSHHRDRGTDTQYF.

The chain is built from TRBV5-5 and TRBJ2-7, with D possibly TRBD1 on 6 matching bases. Germline CDR1 SGHKS, CDR2 YYEKEE (reference sequence). Trimming took 0 bases from V and 4 from J, leaving 14 bases between them. CDR3 length equals 15 residues. CDR3 region: CASSLGQGSLYEQYF. DNA of the CDR3: TGTGCCAGCAGCTTGGGGCAGGGGTCGCTTTACGAGCAGTACTTC.

The genes are TRBV4-3 and TRBJ2-2; TRBD2 matches 14 bases. Germline-derived CDR1 and CDR2 are LGHNA and YSLEER. The junction had 7 bases not matched to a gene; V was cut back by 0 bases and J by 1 base. This CDR3 has 20 residues. DNA for the CDR3: TGCGCCAGCAGCCAAGAGAGACTAGCGGGAGGGCCCCTGAACACCGGGGAGCTGTTTTTT. Amino acids: CASSQERLAGGPLNTGELFF.

A few counts support this clone. This chain connects TRBV6-1 to TRBJ1-2; no firm D call. The CDR3 length is 15 residues. The V end lost 3 bases, the J end lost 1 base, and 12 bases lay between the germline ends. Germline V gives CDR1 MNHNS, CDR2 SASEGT. CDR3 in DNA: TGTGCCAGCAGTGATCAAGGACTGTATAACTATGGCTACACCTTC. Translating it yields CASSDQGLYNYGYTF.